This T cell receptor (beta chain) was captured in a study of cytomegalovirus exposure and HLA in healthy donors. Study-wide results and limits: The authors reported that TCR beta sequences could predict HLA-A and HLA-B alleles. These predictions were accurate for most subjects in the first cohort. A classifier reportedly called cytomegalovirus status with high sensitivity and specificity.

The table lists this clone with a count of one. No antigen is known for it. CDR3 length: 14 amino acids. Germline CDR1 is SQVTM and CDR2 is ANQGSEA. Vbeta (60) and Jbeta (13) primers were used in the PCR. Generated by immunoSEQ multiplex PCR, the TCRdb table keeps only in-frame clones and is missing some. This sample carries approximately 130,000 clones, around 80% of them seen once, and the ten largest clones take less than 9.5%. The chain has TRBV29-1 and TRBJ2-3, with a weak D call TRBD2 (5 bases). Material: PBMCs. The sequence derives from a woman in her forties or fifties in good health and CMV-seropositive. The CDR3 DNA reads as TGCAGTGCTTCGGAGACTACCAGCACAGATACGCAGTATTTT. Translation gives CSASETTSTDTQYF.